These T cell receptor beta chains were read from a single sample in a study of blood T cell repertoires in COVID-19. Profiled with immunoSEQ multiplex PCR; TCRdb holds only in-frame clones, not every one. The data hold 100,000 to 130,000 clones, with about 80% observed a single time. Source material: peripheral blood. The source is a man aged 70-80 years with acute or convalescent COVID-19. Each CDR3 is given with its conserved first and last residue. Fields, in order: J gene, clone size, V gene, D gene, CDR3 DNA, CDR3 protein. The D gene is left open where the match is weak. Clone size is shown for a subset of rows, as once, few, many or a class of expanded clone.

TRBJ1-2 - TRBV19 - TGTGCCAGTAGTATAAGTGTGCTCGGTTATGGCTACACCTTC CASSISVLGYGYTF
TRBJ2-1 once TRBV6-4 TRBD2 TGTGCCAGCAGCCTACTAGCGGGGGGAAGCAATGAGCAGTTCTTC CASSLLAGGSNEQFF
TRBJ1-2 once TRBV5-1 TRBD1 TGCGCCAGCAGCGGGACAGGGGATGGCTACACCTTC CASSGTGDGYTF
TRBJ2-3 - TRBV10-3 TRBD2 TGTGCCACTACTAGCGGGGGAAGCACAGATACGCAGTATTTT CATTSGGSTDTQYF
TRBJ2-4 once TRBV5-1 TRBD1 TGCGCCAGCAGCTTGGGCAGGGACAGGGGATTTTTTGATGACAAAAACATTCAGTACTTC CASSLGRDRGFFDDKNIQYF
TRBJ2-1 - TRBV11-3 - TGTGCCAGCAGCTTAACGACTTCGGTCTACAATGAGCAGTTCTTC CASSLTTSVYNEQFF
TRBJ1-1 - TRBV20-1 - TGCAGTGCCCACGTCGGTAGTGGAGCTTTCTTT CSAHVGSGAFF
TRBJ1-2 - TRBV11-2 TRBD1 TGTGCCAGCAGCTTAGGGGGGACAGTCCATGGCTACACCTTC CASSLGGTVHGYTF
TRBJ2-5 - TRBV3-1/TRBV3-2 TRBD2 TGTGCCAGCAGCCCCGGACTAGCGGGGTACTCAGAGAACCAGTACTTC CASSPGLAGYSENQYF
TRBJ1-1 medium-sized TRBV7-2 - TGTGCCAGCAGCTTAATGCGGGGTAGCACTGAAGCTTTCTTT CASSLMRGSTEAFF
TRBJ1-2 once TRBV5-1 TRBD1 TGCGCCAGCAGCCCAGAAGGGGGCTGGGGCTACACCTTC CASSPEGGWGYTF
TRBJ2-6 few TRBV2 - TGTGCCAGCAGTGACCAGGGGCCGAACCCTGGGGCCAACGTCCTGACTTTC CASSDQGPNPGANVLTF
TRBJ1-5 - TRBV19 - TGTGCCAGTTGCCAGGGAGGTCAGCCCCAGCATTTT CASCQGGQPQHF
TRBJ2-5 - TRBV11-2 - TGTGCCAGCAGCTTAGATGCGTCGGGATGGGGGACCCAGTACTTC CASSLDASGWGTQYF
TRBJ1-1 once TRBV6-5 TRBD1 TGTGCCAGCAGTTACGGACAGGGAACCTTGAACACTGAAGCTTTCTTT CASSYGQGTLNTEAFF
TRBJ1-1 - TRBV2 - TGTGCCAGCAGCGATTCACCGCCTAAGAACACTGAAGCTTTCTTT CASSDSPPKNTEAFF
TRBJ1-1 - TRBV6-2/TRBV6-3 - TGTGCCAGCAGTTACCCCCAAGCGGGGGTAGGGGCTTTCTTT CASSYPQAGVGAFF
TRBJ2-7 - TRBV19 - TGTGCCAGTAGTATAGTGCACGGGGGCTCCTACGAGCAGTACTTC CASSIVHGGSYEQYF
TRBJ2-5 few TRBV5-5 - TGTGCCAGCAGCTTGTTACGGGAGACCCAGTACTTC CASSLLRETQYF